What follows describes a single TCR beta chain. As yet, its antigen is unknown. This entry comes from a study of T cell responses to AZD1222 COVID-19 vaccine. Profiling relied on immunoSEQ multiplex PCR, and the TCRdb table lists in-frame clones only, not all of them. The sample has 130,000 to 150,000 clones; approximately 78% are singletons. Study outcomes and limitations: The span of vaccine-associated CD4 TCRs extended across spike, with dominance at 160-218 and 743-854.

The CDR3 runs 11 residues. CDR1 is SGHTA, CDR2 FQGTGA, per germline. The ends were cut back, 9 bases at V and 10 bases at J, with 13 bases in the middle. The material was peripheral blood, obtained on day 0 of MenACWY control vaccination. This chain joins TRBV7-3 and TRBJ2-1; possibly TRBD1 for D (6 bases). The clonotype comes from an adult in good health. The CDR3 DNA is TGTGCCAGAGAGAAGCAGGGGGAGCAGTTCTTC. Translating gives CAREKQGEQFF.